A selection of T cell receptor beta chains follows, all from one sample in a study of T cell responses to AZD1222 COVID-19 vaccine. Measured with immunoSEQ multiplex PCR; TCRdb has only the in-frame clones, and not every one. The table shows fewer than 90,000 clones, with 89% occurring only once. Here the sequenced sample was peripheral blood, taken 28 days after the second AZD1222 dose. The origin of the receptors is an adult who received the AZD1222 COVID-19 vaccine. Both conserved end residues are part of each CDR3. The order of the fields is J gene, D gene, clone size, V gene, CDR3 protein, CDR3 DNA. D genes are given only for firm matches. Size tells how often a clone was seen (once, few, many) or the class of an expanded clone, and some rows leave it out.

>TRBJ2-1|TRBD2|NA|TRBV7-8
CASSAGLAGTSSYNEQFF
TGTGCCAGCAGCGCCGGACTAGCGGGGACGAGCTCCTACAATGAGCAGTTCTTC
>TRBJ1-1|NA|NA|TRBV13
CASSWRFTEAFF
TGTGCCAGCAGCTGGAGATTCACTGAAGCTTTCTTT
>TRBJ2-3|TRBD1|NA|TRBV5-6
CASSRQRTGPPDTQYF
TGTGCCAGCAGTCGTCAGCGGACAGGACCTCCAGATACGCAGTATTTT
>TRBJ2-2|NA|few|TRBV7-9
CASTLPREGGTGELFF
TGTGCCAGCACCCTCCCGAGAGAGGGGGGAACCGGGGAGCTGTTTTTT
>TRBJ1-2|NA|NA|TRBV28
CASTLSSARQFYTF
TGTGCCAGCACCCTAAGTAGCGCCCGCCAGTTCTACACCTTC
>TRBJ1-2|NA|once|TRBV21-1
CASSKVKGAVGYGYTF
TGTGCCAGCAGCAAAGTTAAAGGGGCAGTTGGCTATGGCTACACCTTC
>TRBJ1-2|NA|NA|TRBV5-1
CASSPGTGAVTGTYGYTF
TGCGCCAGCAGCCCCGGGACGGGGGCGGTAACGGGCACTTATGGCTACACCTTC
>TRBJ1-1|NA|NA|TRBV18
CASSPPSGTDTEAFF
TGTGCCAGCTCACCACCTTCAGGGACCGACACTGAAGCTTTCTTT
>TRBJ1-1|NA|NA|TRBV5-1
CASSSLGHPEAFF
TGCGCCAGCAGCTCGCTGGGACACCCCGAAGCTTTCTTT
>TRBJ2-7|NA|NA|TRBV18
CASSPSKFRYHEQYF
TGTGCCAGCTCACCTAGCAAATTTAGGTACCACGAGCAGTACTTC
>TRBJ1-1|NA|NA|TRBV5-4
CASSLVGRKNTEAFF
TGTGCCAGCAGCCTAGTGGGACGGAAGAACACTGAAGCTTTCTTT
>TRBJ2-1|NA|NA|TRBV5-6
CASRLLANEQFF
TGTGCCAGCAGATTACTAGCAAATGAGCAGTTCTTC
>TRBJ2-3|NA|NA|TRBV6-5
CASTPLGGAPDTQYF
TGTGCCAGCACCCCGCTGGGGGGGGCGCCCGATACGCAGTATTTT
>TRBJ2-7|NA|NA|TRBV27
CASSLWGATYEQYF
TGTGCCAGCAGTTTATGGGGGGCCACCTACGAGCAGTACTTC
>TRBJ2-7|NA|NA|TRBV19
CASSPLGIDPRDEQYF
TGTGCCAGTAGTCCTCTAGGCATCGACCCACGAGACGAGCAGTACTTC
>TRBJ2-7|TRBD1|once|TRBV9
CASSVAGDRGNEQYF
TGTGCCAGCAGCGTAGCCGGAGACAGGGGGAACGAGCAGTACTTC
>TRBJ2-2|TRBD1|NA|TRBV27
CASSPWTGWTGELFF
TGTGCCAGCAGTCCGTGGACAGGGTGGACCGGGGAGCTGTTTTTT
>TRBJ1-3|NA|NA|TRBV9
CASSVDGMGNTIYF
TGTGCCAGCAGCGTAGACGGAATGGGAAACACCATATATTTT
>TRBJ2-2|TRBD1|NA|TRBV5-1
CASSVTGTGIAGELFF
TGCGCCAGCAGCGTTACCGGGACAGGGATCGCCGGGGAGCTGTTTTTT
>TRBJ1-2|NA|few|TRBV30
CAWSVAYYGYTF
TGTGCCTGGAGTGTCGCCTATTATGGCTACACCTTC
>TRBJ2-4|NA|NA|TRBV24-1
CATSDYTGTWYF
TGTGCCACCAGTGATTATACAGGCACATGGTACTTC
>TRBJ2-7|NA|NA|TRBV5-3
CARSLECRPCYEQYF
TGTGCCAGAAGCTTGGAGTGCCGGCCGTGCTACGAGCAGTACTTC
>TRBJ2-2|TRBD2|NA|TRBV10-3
CAISDAGDTGELFF
TGTGCCATCAGTGATGCGGGGGACACCGGGGAGCTGTTTTTT
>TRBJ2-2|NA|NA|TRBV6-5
CASSYGGTTTGELFF
TGTGCCAGCAGTTACGGCGGCACCACCACCGGGGAGCTGTTTTTT
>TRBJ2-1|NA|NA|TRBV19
CASSIQLEQFF
TGTGCCAGTAGTATACAGCTGGAGCAGTTCTTC
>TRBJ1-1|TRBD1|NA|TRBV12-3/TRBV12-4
CASRTGGTEAFF
TGTGCCAGCCGGACAGGGGGAACTGAAGCTTTCTTT
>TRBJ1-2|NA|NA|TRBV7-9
CASSHRAAYGYTF
TGTGCCAGCAGCCACAGGGCGGCCTATGGCTACACCTTC
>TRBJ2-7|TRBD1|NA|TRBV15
CATSSEPGQGVHEQYF
TGTGCCACCAGCAGTGAACCGGGACAGGGGGTCCACGAGCAGTACTTC
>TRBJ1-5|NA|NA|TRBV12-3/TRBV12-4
CASSFRTPVPQHF
TGTGCCAGCAGTTTTAGGACACCGGTACCCCAGCATTTT
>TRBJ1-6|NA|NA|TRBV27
CARVGSPLHF
TGTGCCAGGGTAGGCTCACCCCTCCACTTT
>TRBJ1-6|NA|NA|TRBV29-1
CSVANSSYNSPLHF
TGCAGCGTTGCTAACAGCTCCTATAATTCACCCCTCCACTTT
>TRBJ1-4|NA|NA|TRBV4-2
CASSQDRGTSNEKLFF
TGTGCCAGCAGCCAAGATAGGGGGACCTCTAATGAAAAACTGTTTTTT
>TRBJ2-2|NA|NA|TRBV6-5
CASSGHTNTGELFF
TGTGCCAGCAGCGGACACACGAACACCGGGGAGCTGTTTTTT
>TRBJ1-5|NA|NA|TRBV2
CASSGSGWRDQPQHF
TGTGCCAGCAGTGGTTCAGGGTGGAGAGATCAGCCCCAGCATTTT
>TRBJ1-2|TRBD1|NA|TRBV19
CASSIRDRGFDYGYTF
TGTGCCAGTAGTATAAGGGACAGGGGGTTCGACTATGGCTACACCTTC
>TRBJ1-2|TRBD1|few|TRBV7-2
CASSPKAGGYGYTF
TGTGCCAGCAGCCCTAAAGCAGGGGGCTATGGCTACACCTTC
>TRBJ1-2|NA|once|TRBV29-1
CSVIGQLYGYTF
TGCAGCGTTATAGGGCAGCTCTATGGCTACACCTTC
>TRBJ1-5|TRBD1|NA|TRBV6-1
CASSPFRGPQPQHF
TGTGCCAGCAGCCCCTTCAGGGGGCCGCAGCCCCAGCATTTT
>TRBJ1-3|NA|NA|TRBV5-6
CASSLRTGPISGNTIYF
TGTGCCAGCAGCTTGAGAACAGGACCGATCTCTGGAAACACCATATATTTT
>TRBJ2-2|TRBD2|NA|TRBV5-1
CASSAASGGAGELFF
TGCGCCAGCAGCGCTGCTAGCGGGGGGGCCGGGGAGCTGTTTTTT
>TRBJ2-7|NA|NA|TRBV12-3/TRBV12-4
CASSPKLDREQYF
TGTGCCAGCAGTCCAAAACTAGATCGCGAGCAGTACTTC
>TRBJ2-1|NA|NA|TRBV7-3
CASSARGLSNYNEQFF
TGTGCCAGCAGCGCACGGGGACTTTCTAACTACAATGAGCAGTTCTTC
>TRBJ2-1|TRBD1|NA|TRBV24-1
CATRGQGAGDEQFF
TGTGCCACCAGAGGACAGGGGGCGGGCGATGAGCAGTTCTTC
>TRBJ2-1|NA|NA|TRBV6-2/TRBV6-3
CASSYPAGYAYNEQFF
TGTGCCAGCAGTTACCCGGCAGGCTATGCATACAATGAGCAGTTCTTC
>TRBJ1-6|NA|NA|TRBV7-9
CASSVDIISGPLHF
TGTGCCAGCAGCGTCGACATAATTTCGGGACCCCTCCACTTT
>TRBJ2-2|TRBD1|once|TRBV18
CASSPPGTGSTGELFF
TGTGCCAGCTCACCCCCCGGGACAGGGAGCACCGGGGAGCTGTTTTTT
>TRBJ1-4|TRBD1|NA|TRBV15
CATLHRDRGEKLFF
TGTGCCACCCTACATAGGGACAGGGGGGAAAAACTGTTTTTT
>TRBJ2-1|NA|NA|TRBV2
CASSQVSYNEQFF
TGTGCCAGCAGCCAAGTCTCCTACAATGAGCAGTTCTTC
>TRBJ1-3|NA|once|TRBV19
CASSIGGAGNTIYF
TGTGCCAGTAGTATTGGGGGCGCTGGAAACACCATATATTTT
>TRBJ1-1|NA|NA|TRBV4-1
CASSQLPGPRSQGTEAFF
TGCGCCAGCAGCCAACTCCCGGGACCCCGATCCCAGGGGACTGAAGCTTTCTTT
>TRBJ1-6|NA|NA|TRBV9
CASSAGVLNSPLHF
TGTGCCAGCAGCGCGGGAGTCCTTAATTCACCCCTCCACTTT
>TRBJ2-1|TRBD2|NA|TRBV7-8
CASSLGGTRADEQFF
TGTGCCAGCAGCCTAGGGGGGACTAGGGCCGATGAGCAGTTCTTC
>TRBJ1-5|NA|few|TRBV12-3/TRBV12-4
CASSFSEQPQHF
TGTGCCAGCAGTTTTTCTGAGCAGCCCCAGCATTTT
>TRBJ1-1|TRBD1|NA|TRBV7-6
CASSLRDPGQGIEAFF
TGTGCCAGCAGCTTGAGGGATCCGGGACAGGGAATAGAAGCTTTCTTT
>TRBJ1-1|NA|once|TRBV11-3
CATRYELNTEAFF
TGTGCTACCCGTTATGAGTTGAACACTGAAGCTTTCTTT
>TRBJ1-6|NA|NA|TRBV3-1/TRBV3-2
CASSHRQRTPNSPLHF
TGTGCCAGCAGCCACCGACAGAGAACTCCAAATTCACCCCTCCACTTT
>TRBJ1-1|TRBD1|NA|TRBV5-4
CASSKPPGQATEAFF
TGTGCCAGCAGCAAACCCCCGGGACAGGCCACTGAAGCTTTCTTT
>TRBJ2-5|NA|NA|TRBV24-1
CATSDLRGGTETQYF
TGTGCCACCAGTGATTTAAGAGGGGGTACAGAGACCCAGTACTTC
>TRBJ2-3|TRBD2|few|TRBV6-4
CASSFRAGTGDTQYF
TGTGCCAGCAGTTTTAGAGCGGGGACGGGAGATACGCAGTATTTT
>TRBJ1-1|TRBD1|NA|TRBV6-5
CASRQGAPEAFF
TGTGCCAGCAGACAGGGGGCTCCTGAAGCTTTCTTT